The 26 T cell receptor beta chains reported below all come from one sample, sequenced in a study of glioma-infiltrating T cells. TCR alpha and beta CDR3 regions were amplified from RNA using iRepertoire nested multiplex PCR. TCRdb reprocessed the multiplex PCR reads via MiXCR and lists one record per CDR3 protein. The sample has roughly 100,000 distinct CDR3 sequences, 29% seen once. The sample was glioma tissue, nonneoplastic brain tissue, or PBMCs (not recorded which). These TCRs come from a human donor with low-grade glioma or glioblastoma, undergoing nonglioma brain surgery, or in good health (not recorded which).

The chain employs TRBV5-4 and TRBJ1-6, with a possible D match to TRBD1 (5 bases). V was cut by 2 bases and J by 2 bases, with 11 bases left in between. The CDR3 totals 16 residues. Germline V gene lookup returns CDR1 SGHNT and CDR2 YYREEE (reference sequence). The DNA of the CDR3 is TGTGCCAGCAGCTTTGGGGGGACCGCCTATAATTCACCCCTCCACTTT. Amino acids: CASSFGGTAYNSPLHF.

This clonotype was detected many times. The chain carries TRBV28 and TRBJ2-1; a possible D gene is TRBD2 (5 bases). In germline, CDR1 is MDHEN, CDR2 SYDVKM. V was shortened by 3 bases and J by 13 bases, with 16 bases between the two germline ends. The CDR3 loop spans 13 amino acids. The CDR3 reads CASSFALGGYQFF. Here the CDR3 DNA reads TGTGCCAGCAGTTTTGCGTTAGGCGGGTACCAGTTCTTC. Complete variable domain (other parts from reference TRBV28 and TRBJ2-1): DVKVTQSSRYLVKRTGEKVFLECVQDMDHENMFWYRQDPGLGLRLIYFSYDVKMKEKGDIPEGYSVSREKKERFSLILESASTNQTSMYLCASSFALGGYQFFGPGTRLTVL.

This clonotype has at least ten counts. The chain uses TRBV6-4 and TRBJ1-2; D is perhaps TRBD1 (5 bases). Deletions cut 6 bases from V and 1 base from J, with 12 bases between. CDR3 length: 14 residues. Germline CDR1 and CDR2: MRHNA and SNTAGT. The CDR3 reads CASSPGTDNYGYTF. In nucleotides, the CDR3 is TGTGCCAGCAGCCCCGGGACGGATAACTATGGCTACACCTTC.

This clonotype was seen a handful of times. The chain couples TRBV20-1 to TRBJ2-5; possibly TRBD1 for D (7 bases). V was shortened by 6 bases and J by 5 bases, with 19 bases between the two germline ends. Germline V gene lookup returns CDR1 DFQATT and CDR2 SNEGSKA (reference sequence). This CDR3 contains 14 residues. The CDR3 sequence is CSAARLQGRETQYF. In nucleotides, the CDR3 is TGCAGTGCGGCCCGATTACAGGGGAGGGAGACCCAGTACTTC.

This clonotype was counted many times. The genes are TRBV19 and TRBJ2-3, with 15 bases aligning to TRBD2. With V trimmed by 9 bases and J by 6 bases, 7 bases remained unmatched. This CDR3 is 15 amino acids long. Germline CDR1 LNHDA, CDR2 SQIVND (reference sequence). The CDR3 DNA is TGTGCCAGCAGGACTAGCGGGGGGGCCTTTGATACGCAGTATTTT. Translation gives CASRTSGGAFDTQYF.

The chain links TRBV12-3 or TRBV12-4 to TRBJ2-5; TRBD1 or TRBD2 may be the D gene (5 bases each). The CDR3 spans 13 residues. V dropped 4 bases and J dropped 5 bases, with 11 bases sitting between them. Here the CDR3 reads CASSYRGVETQYF. CDR3 coding DNA: TGTGCCAGCAGTTATAGGGGAGTGGAGACCCAGTACTTC.

This clonotype was recorded a few times. The junction and the germline gene differ at one end; a read error may be behind it. This chain links TRBV5-1 with TRBJ2-5; no reliable D call. The germline V gene has CDR1 SGHRS and CDR2 YFSETQ. The CDR3 contains 14 residues. The CDR3 is CASSLVGQKETQYF. The CDR3 nucleotides read TGCGCCAGCAGCTTGGTCGGCCAGAAAGAGACCCAATACTTC.

The chain joins TRBV12-3 or TRBV12-4 to TRBJ1-4; D perhaps matches TRBD1 (6 bases). V lost 5 bases and J 8 bases, leaving 12 bases between the germline ends. This CDR3 has 13 residues. CDR3 sequence: CASSPGEYEKLFF. CDR3 in DNA: TGTGCCAGCAGTCCAGGGGAATACGAAAAACTGTTTTTT.

This clonotype showed up just a few times. The rearrangement joins TRBV7-8 to TRBJ2-4; D remains unclear. Germline-derived CDR1 and CDR2 are SGHVS and FQNEAQ. CDR3 size: 15 residues. V was trimmed by 0 bases and J by 2 bases, leaving 8 bases between them. The CDR3 loop reads CASSLAQSTKNIQYF. The CDR3 region has the DNA TGTGCCAGCAGCTTAGCACAGTCGACCAAAAACATTCAGTACTTC. The whole variable domain, filled in from reference TRBV7-8 and TRBJ2-4, reads GAGVSQSPRYKVAKRGQDVALRCDPISGHVSLFWYQQALGQGPEFLTYFQNEAQLDKSGLPSDRFFAERPEGSVSTLKIQRTQQEDSAVYLCASSLAQSTKNIQYFGAGTRLSVL.

With regard to this clonotype: At one end the junction does not follow the germline gene, possibly because of a read error. The V and J genes are TRBV4-1 and TRBJ2-3; D not certain. This CDR3 is built from 13 residues. CDR1 MGHRA and CDR2 YSYEKL come from the germline V gene. In DNA, the CDR3 is TGCGCCAGCAGCAAAGATACCAACCTGAAGAGGTATTTT. The encoded protein is CASSKDTNLKRYF.

This chain uses TRBV11-2 with TRBJ2-7, with 9 bases aligning to TRBD2. With V trimmed by 2 bases and J by 4 bases, 3 bases remained unmatched. This CDR3 region has 14 residues. CDR1 is SGHAT, CDR2 FQNNGV, per germline. The CDR3 loop is CASSLLLAGYEQYF. The CDR3 DNA is TGTGCCAGCAGCTTATTGCTAGCGGGGTACGAGCAGTACTTC.

This clonotype was detected ten times or more. This chain's CDR3 is CSVEEGAYGYTF. The CDR3 coding sequence is TGCAGCGTTGAAGAGGGGGCCTATGGCTACACCTTC. The chain employs TRBV29-1 and TRBJ1-2; tentative D call: TRBD1 (6 bases). Germline values: CDR1 SQVTM, CDR2 ANQGSEA. The CDR3 sequence is 12 residues long. Trimming cost V 0 bases and J 4 bases, with 6 bases left between them.

This CDR3 is CASSSNSQGYTQYF. The CDR3 DNA reads as TGTGCCAGCAGTTCTAACTCCCAGGGGTATACGCAGTATTTT. This chain joins TRBV28 and TRBJ2-3; D is perhaps TRBD1 (6 bases). The V end lost 4 bases, the J end lost 7 bases, and 15 bases lay between the germline ends. This CDR3 is 14 amino acids long. Germline V gives CDR1 MDHEN, CDR2 SYDVKM.

J is TRBJ2-4 and V is TRBV12-3 or TRBV12-4; 8 nucleotides agree with TRBD2. This CDR3 is built from 14 residues. J lost 3 bases, V lost 8 bases, and 6 bases had no gene match. Written as DNA, the CDR3 is TGTGCCAGCCGGGGGGGCTTGGACAAAAACATTCAGTACTTC. As protein: CASRGGLDKNIQYF.

This clonotype was observed a few times. A much larger clone is a single base away; this may be a read error. The chain joins TRBV6-6 to TRBJ2-7, with D perhaps matching TRBD1 (6 bases). This CDR3 spans 15 amino acids. The germline V gene has CDR1 MNHNY and CDR2 SVGAGI (reference sequence). V was trimmed by 0 bases and J by 2 bases, leaving 11 bases between them. CDR3 in DNA: TGTGCCAGCAGTTACTCAGGGGGATCGACCTACGAGCAGTACTTC. It encodes CASSYSGGSTYEQYF.

This rearrangement joins TRBV20-1 to TRBJ2-1, with TRBD2 identical over 8 bases. This CDR3 spans 13 amino acids. V gave up 8 bases and J gave up 4 bases; unmatched junction bases: 7. Germline loops: CDR1 DFQATT, CDR2 SNEGSKA (reference sequence). As DNA, the CDR3 is TGCAGTTCCGGGGGGGGGTTATACAATGAGCAGTTCTTC. It encodes CSSGGGLYNEQFF.

The table lists this clonotype with a few counts. DNA for the CDR3: TGTGCCAGCAGTCACAAGGCAGAAGAGACCCAGTACTTC. Translation gives CASSHKAEETQYF. The chain employs TRBV5-4 and TRBJ2-5; D not certain. Trimming cost V 5 bases and J 3 bases, with 11 bases left between them. Looked up from germline, CDR1 is SGHNT and CDR2 is YYREEE (reference sequence). The CDR3 length is 13 residues.

As regards this clonotype: Possible read error: a much larger clone is one base away. Here the CDR3 DNA reads TGTGCCAGCTCACCCGGACAGGGGGCGCGGGGCACTGAAGCTTTATTT. This sequence encodes CASSPGQGARGTEALF. The chain recombines TRBV18 with TRBJ1-1; 11 bases are a match to TRBD1. CDR1 and CDR2 (germline): KGHSH, LQKENI. The CDR3 runs to 16 residues.

Comments on this clonotype: With a much larger clone just one base away, this may be a read error. The J gene is TRBJ2-3, the V gene TRBV11-3, with D perhaps assigned TRBD1 or TRBD2 (5 bases each). Per germline, CDR1 SGHNT and CDR2 YENEEA. Between the trimmed V and J ends, which lost 5 bases and 2 bases, there was a span of 14 bases. The CDR3 is 15 residues long. The CDR3 spells CASSHSRGYTDTQYF. Written as DNA, the CDR3 is TGTGCCAGCAGCCACTCCCGGGGCTACACAGATACGCAGTATTTT.

A word on this clonotype: This clone may be a read error of a much larger clone one base away. V is TRBV2 and J is TRBJ2-3; 7 bases map to TRBD1. The junction had 7 bases not matched to a gene; V was cut back by 1 base and J by 6 bases. Germline-derived CDR1 and CDR2 are SNHLY and FYNNEI. The CDR3 is made up of 15 amino acids. Here the CDR3 DNA reads TGTGCCAGCAGTGAAGGTAGAGGGGGCATGGATACGCAGTATTTT. Residues: CASSEGRGGMDTQYF.

This clonotype was detected once. The junction does not match germline at one end; this may be a read error. The V call is TRBV7-8, the J call TRBJ1-5; maybe TRBD1 (6 bases). The length of the CDR3 is 14 residues. From germline, CDR1 is SGHVS and CDR2 FQNEAQ. The CDR3 bases are TGTGCCAGCAGCCCATTAACAGGGAGCAAGCCCCAGAATTTT. Amino acids: CASSPLTGSKPQNF.

This clonotype was counted a single time. Possible read error: a much larger clone is one base away. The V gene is TRBV12-3 or TRBV12-4, the J gene TRBJ1-2; no reliable D call. This CDR3 comprises 14 residues. V dropped 1 base and J dropped 4 bases, with 10 bases sitting between them. CDR3 sequence (DNA): TGTGCCAGCAGTTTAGTTCCCAGCCCCTATGGCTACACCTTC. Translation: CASSLVPSPYGYTF.

Comments on this clonotype: A much more abundant neighbour one base away suggests this may be a read error. The J gene is TRBJ1-2, the V gene TRBV2, with D unresolved. The germline CDR1 and CDR2 sequences are SNHLY and FYNNEI. V lost 9 bases to trimming and J lost 4 bases, with 12 bases between them. The CDR3 is 12 residues long. CDR3 amino acids: CARNRALYGYTF. The CDR3 region has the DNA TGTGCCAGAAATAGGGCCCTCTATGGCTACACCTTC.

This clonotype was found a few times. The J gene is TRBJ2-1, the V gene TRBV29-1; D unresolved. The CDR3 loop spans 10 amino acids. The V end lost 6 bases, the J end lost 9 bases, and 9 bases lay between the germline ends. Germline loops: CDR1 SQVTM, CDR2 ANQGSEA. The CDR3 nucleotides read TGCAGCGTGGGGTTTCTTGAGCAGTTCTTC. It yields the protein CSVGFLEQFF.

Note on this clonotype: Mismatch with germline at one junction end may stem from a read error. The genes are TRBV7-9 and TRBJ2-5; 11 bases agree with TRBD1. Per the germline V gene, CDR1 is SEHNR and CDR2 is FQNEAQ (reference sequence). CDR3 length: 16 residues. The CDR3 coding sequence is TGTGCCAGCAGCTTAGTGGGACAGGGGGGCCAAGAGACCAAGTACTTC. Translated, it gives CASSLVGQGGQETKYF.

This clonotype was found a few times. The rearrangement joins TRBV2 to TRBJ2-6, with a tentative D call TRBD2 (6 bases). Germline-derived CDR1 and CDR2 are SNHLY and FYNNEI. V gave up 4 bases and J gave up 1 base, with 8 bases separating them. The CDR3 is 15 residues long. CDR3 in amino acids: CASSVGGSGANVLTF. CDR3 in DNA: TGTGCCAGCAGTGTCGGGGGATCTGGGGCCAACGTCCTGACTTTC.